This TCR beta chain was sequenced for a study of cytomegalovirus exposure and HLA in healthy donors. In the study overall: An analysis done earlier identified about 100 million unique TCR beta sequences from about 179 million T cells. Study results and limitations: The study recorded over 150 TCR beta chains that were cytomegalovirus-associated.

In the PCR, 60 Vbeta and 13 Jbeta primers were used. TCRdb's copy holds only in-frame clones and misses some; the assay was immunoSEQ multiplex PCR. This table holds 200,000 to 250,000 clones, around 80% found once. This clone appeared a single time. Its cognate antigen is unknown. Donors in the study were healthy people who gave bone marrow. The V and J ends lost 4 bases and 2 bases, in that order; junction bases with no gene match: 10. CDR3 length: 16 amino acids. Germline CDR1 SGHRS, CDR2 YFSETQ. The source of this sequence is a man aged 35-49 years in good health and CMV-seronegative. V and J are TRBV5-1 and TRBJ2-3, with 7 bases matching TRBD2. Input material: PBMCs. CDR3 in amino acids: CASSPARDYHTDTQYF. The CDR3 DNA reads TGCGCCAGCAGCCCTGCCCGGGACTACCACACAGATACGCAGTATTTT.